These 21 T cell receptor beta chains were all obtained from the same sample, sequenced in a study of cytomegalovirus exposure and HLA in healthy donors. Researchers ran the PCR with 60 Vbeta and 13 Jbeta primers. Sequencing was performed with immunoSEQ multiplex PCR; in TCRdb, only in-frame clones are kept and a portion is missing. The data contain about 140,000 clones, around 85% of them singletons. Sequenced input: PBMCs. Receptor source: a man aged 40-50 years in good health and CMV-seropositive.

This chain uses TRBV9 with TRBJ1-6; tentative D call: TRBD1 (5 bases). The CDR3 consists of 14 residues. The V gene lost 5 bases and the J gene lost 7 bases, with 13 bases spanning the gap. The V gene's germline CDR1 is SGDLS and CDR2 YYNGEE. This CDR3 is CASRPGLENSPLHF. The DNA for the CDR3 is TGTGCCAGCAGGCCGGGACTGGAGAATTCACCCCTCCACTTT.

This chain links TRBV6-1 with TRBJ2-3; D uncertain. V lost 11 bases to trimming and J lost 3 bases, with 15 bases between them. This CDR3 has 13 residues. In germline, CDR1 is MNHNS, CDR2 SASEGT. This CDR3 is CAGSRLRTDTQYF. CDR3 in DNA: TGTGCCGGGTCAAGACTCCGGACAGATACGCAGTATTTT.

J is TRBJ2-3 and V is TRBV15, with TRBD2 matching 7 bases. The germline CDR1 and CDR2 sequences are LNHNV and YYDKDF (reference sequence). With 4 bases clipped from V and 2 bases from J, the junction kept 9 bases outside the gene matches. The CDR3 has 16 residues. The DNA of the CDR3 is TGTGCCACCAGCAAAGGTCTAGCGGCCCCCACAGATACGCAGTATTTT. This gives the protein CATSKGLAAPTDTQYF.

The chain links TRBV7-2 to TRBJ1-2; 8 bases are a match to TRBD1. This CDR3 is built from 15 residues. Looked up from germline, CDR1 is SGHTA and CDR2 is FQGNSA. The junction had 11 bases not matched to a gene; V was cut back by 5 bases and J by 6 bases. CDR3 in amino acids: CASSLTGAWENGYTF. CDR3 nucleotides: TGTGCCAGCAGCCTGACAGGGGCCTGGGAAAATGGCTACACCTTC.

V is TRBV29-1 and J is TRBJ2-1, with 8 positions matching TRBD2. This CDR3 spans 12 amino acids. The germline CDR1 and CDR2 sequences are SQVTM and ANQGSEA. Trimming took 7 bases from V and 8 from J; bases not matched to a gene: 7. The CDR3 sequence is CSARTSSDEQFF. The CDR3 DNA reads TGCAGCGCAAGGACTAGCAGCGATGAGCAGTTCTTC.

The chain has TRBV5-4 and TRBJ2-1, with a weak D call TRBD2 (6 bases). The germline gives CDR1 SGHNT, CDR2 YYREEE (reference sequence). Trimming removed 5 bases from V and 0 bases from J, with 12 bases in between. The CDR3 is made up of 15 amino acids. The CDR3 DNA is TGTGCCAGCAGGGCCGGAGGGGTCTCCTACAATGAGCAGTTCTTC. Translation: CASRAGGVSYNEQFF.

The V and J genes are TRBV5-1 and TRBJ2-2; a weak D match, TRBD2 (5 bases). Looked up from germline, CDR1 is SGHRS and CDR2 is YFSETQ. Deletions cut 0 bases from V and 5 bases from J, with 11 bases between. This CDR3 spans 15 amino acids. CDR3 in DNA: TGCGCCAGCAGCTTGGGGGGAGTACGTACCGGGGAGCTGTTTTTT. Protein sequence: CASSLGGVRTGELFF.

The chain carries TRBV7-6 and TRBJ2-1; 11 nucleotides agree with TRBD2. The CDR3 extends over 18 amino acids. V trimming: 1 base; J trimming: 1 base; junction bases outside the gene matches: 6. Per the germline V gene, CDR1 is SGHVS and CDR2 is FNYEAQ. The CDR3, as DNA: TGTGCCAGCAGCTTAGTGATGGTAGCGGGAGGGTCCTACAATGAGCAGTTCTTC. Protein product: CASSLVMVAGGSYNEQFF. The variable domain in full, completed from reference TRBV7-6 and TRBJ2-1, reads GAGVSQSPRYKVTKRGQDVALRCDPISGHVSLYWYRQALGQGPEFLTYFNYEAQQDKSGLPNDRFSAERPEGSISTLTIQRTEQRDSAMYRCASSLVMVAGGSYNEQFFGPGTRLTVL.

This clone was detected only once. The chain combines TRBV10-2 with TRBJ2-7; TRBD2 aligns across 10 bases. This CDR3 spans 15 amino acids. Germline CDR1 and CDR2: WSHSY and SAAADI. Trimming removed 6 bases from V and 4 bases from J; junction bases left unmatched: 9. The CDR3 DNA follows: TGCGCCAGCAGAATAGCGGGAGGATTTCAGTACGAGCAGTACTTC. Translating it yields CASRIAGGFQYEQYF.

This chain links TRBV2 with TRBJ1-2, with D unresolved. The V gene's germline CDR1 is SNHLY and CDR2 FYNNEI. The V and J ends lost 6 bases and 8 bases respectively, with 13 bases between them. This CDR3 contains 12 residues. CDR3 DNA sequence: TGTGCCAGCAGCACTACCCCTAGGGGCTACACCTTC. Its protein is CASSTTPRGYTF.

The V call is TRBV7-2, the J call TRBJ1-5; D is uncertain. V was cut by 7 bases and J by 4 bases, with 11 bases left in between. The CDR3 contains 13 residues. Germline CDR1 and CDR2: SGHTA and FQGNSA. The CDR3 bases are TGTGCCAGCACTCCGGAGAGGAATCAGCCCCAGCATTTT. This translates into CASTPERNQPQHF.

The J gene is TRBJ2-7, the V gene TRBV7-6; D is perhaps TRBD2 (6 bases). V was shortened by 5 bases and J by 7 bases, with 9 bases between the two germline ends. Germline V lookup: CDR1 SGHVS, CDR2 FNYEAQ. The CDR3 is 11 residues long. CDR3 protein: CASSDREEQYF. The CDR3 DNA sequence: TGTGCCAGCAGCGACCGGGAGGAGCAGTACTTC.

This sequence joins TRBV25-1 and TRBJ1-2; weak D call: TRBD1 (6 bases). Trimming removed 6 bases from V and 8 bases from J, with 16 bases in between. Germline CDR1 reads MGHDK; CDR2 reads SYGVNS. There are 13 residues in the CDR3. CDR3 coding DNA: TGTGCCAGCAGCACAGGGTTAAGAAGGGGCTACACCTTC. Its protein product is CASSTGLRRGYTF.

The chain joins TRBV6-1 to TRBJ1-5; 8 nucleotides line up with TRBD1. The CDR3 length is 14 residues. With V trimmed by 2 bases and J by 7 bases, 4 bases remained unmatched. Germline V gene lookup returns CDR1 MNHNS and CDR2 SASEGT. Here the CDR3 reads CASSEPYRGQPQHF. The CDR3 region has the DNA TGTGCCAGCAGTGAACCGTACAGGGGGCAGCCCCAGCATTTT.

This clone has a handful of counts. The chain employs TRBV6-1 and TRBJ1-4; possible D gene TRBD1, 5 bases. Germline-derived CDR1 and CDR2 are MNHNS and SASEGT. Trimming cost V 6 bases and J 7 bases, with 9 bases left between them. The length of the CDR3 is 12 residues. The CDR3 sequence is CASRTEAEKLFF. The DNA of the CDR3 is TGTGCCAGCAGGACAGAGGCTGAAAAACTGTTTTTT.

CDR3 loop: CASSPRPGGDTQYF. The CDR3 coding sequence is TGTGCCAGCTCACCACGACCCGGAGGAGATACGCAGTATTTT. The V gene is TRBV18, the J gene TRBJ2-3, with a weak D call TRBD2 (5 bases). The CDR3 has 14 amino acids. The V end lost 1 base, the J end lost 5 bases, and 10 bases lay between the germline ends. CDR1 and CDR2 (germline): KGHSH, LQKENI.

As DNA, the CDR3 is TGTGCCAGCAGTTACGTGACGGGCTATGGCTACACCTTC. Translating it yields CASSYVTGYGYTF. V is TRBV6-6 and J is TRBJ1-2; D is unresolved. Germline V CDR1 and CDR2: MNHNY, SVGAGI (reference sequence). The CDR3 loop spans 13 amino acids. V shed 2 bases and J shed 4 bases, with 8 bases lying between them.

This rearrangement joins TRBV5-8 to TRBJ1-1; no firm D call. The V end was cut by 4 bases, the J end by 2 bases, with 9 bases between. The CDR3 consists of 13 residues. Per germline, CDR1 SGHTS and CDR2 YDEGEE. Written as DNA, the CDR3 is TGTGCCAGCAGCCTTGACTCAAACACTGAAGCTTTCTTT. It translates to CASSLDSNTEAFF.

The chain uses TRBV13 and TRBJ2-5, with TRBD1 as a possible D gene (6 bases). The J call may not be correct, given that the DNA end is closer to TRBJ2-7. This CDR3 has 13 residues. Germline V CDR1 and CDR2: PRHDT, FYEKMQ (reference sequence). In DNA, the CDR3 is TGTGCCAGCAGTCTACAGGGCCAACACGAGCAGTACTTC. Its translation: CASSLQGQHEQYF.

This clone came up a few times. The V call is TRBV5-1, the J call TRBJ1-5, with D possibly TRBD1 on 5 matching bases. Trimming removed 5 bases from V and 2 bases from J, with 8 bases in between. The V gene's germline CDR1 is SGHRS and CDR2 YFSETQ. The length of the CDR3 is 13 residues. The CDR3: CASRTDRNQPQHF. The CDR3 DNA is TGCGCCAGCAGGACAGACCGCAATCAGCCCCAGCATTTT.

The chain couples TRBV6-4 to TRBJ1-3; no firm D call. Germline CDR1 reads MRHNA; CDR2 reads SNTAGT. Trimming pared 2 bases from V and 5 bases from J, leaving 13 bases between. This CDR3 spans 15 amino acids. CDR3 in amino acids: CASSDPQVLRNTIYF. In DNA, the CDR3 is TGTGCCAGCAGTGACCCTCAGGTTCTTAGAAACACCATATATTTT.